These 23 T cell receptor beta chains were all obtained from the same sample, sequenced in a study of T-cell reconstitution after alpha-beta-depleted transplantation in children. Unique molecular identifiers were incorporated when the TCRbeta library was constructed. TCRdb passed the PCR reads through MiXCR, listing each CDR3 protein once. Of hundreds of thousands of distinct CDR3 sequences listed, 25% are singletons. The sequences come from PBMCs, collected before TCRalphabeta/CD19-depleted stem cell transplant. The source of these receptors is a girl aged 2 to 9 with Fanconi anemia, due to receive a stem cell transplant.

The V and J genes are TRBV30 and TRBJ2-1; D might be TRBD2 (5 bases). The ends were cut back, 2 bases at V and 5 bases at J, with 13 bases in the middle. The CDR3 totals 14 residues. CDR1 is GTSNPN, CDR2 SVGIG, per germline (reference sequence). Written as DNA, the CDR3 is TGTGCCTGGAGTATACTAGATACTAACAATGAGCAGTTCTTC. Translating gives CAWSILDTNNEQFF.

This clonotype was counted ten times or more. The chain couples TRBV10-1 to TRBJ2-3; 8 bases are shared with TRBD1. J was trimmed by 2 bases and V by 6 bases; bases with no gene match: 13. Germline V CDR1 and CDR2: WNHNN, SYGVQD (reference sequence). The length of the CDR3 is 17 residues. CDR3 sequence reads: CASSPYGQGINTDTQYF. For the CDR3, the DNA is TGCGCCAGCAGCCCTTATGGACAGGGCATTAACACAGATACGCAGTATTTT.

This clonotype was seen more than once but under ten times. V and J are TRBV12-3 or TRBV12-4 and TRBJ2-3; 10 positions match TRBD2. Germline trimming cut 2 bases from V and 2 bases from J; bases unmatched to any gene: 7. The CDR3 runs 17 residues. The CDR3 loop reads CASSLLAGAQLTDTQYF. In DNA, the CDR3 is TGTGCCAGCAGTTTACTAGCGGGGGCGCAACTCACAGATACGCAGTATTTT.

Here the CDR3 reads CASSEYGTKDTQYF. The CDR3 nucleotides are TGTGCCAGCAGTGAATACGGGACAAAAGATACGCAGTATTTT. This chain uses TRBV2 with TRBJ2-3, with D possibly matching TRBD1 (6 bases). The V gene's germline CDR1 is SNHLY and CDR2 FYNNEI. With 2 bases removed from V and 5 bases from J, the gap between germline ends came to 11 bases. The CDR3 has 14 amino acids.

The count of this clonotype is one. This is likely a read error, given that the CDR3 carries no conserved phenylalanine or tryptophan at its end. No DNA is shown, since the ends of the CDR3 on it are uncertain; the CDR3 is the one TCRdb lists. This chain joins TRBV6-5 and TRBJ1-1; TRBD1 is taken as the D call from the table, unchecked against the DNA. Germline V CDR1 and CDR2: MNHEY, SVGAGI. The CDR3 has 13 amino acids, counting both end residues. CDR3 residues: CASSHHRDFQIPG.

This clonotype was seen ten or more times. J is TRBJ1-5 and V is TRBV12-3 or TRBV12-4, with a weak D call TRBD1 (6 bases). V shed 6 bases and J shed 6 bases, with 12 bases lying between them. This CDR3 contains 13 residues. The CDR3 loop is CASSHTGTQPQHF. In DNA, the CDR3 is TGTGCCAGCAGCCACACAGGGACTCAGCCCCAGCATTTT.

Only a few counts were recorded for this clonotype. V is TRBV2 and J is TRBJ2-7; D unclear. Germline lookup yields CDR1 SNHLY and CDR2 FYNNEI. The CDR3 covers 12 residues. Trimming removed 7 bases from V and 0 bases from J, with 7 bases in between. CDR3 residues: CASTRVSYEQYF. CDR3 DNA: TGTGCCAGCACAAGAGTCTCCTACGAGCAGTACTTC.

The chain is built from TRBV7-2 and TRBJ1-2; no definite D call. CDR1 is SGHTA and CDR2 is FQGNSA in the germline V gene. This CDR3 is built from 13 residues. V lost 3 bases and J lost 4, with 9 bases in between. Here the CDR3 reads CASSFFTAYGYTF. The CDR3 DNA sequence: TGTGCCAGCAGCTTTTTCACAGCCTATGGCTACACCTTC. The full variable domain, its missing parts supplied by reference TRBV7-2 and TRBJ1-2, is GAGVSQSPSNKVTEKGKDVELRCDPISGHTALYWYRQSLGQGLEFLIYFQGNSAPDKSGLPSDRFSAERTGGSVSTLTIQRTQQEDSAVYLCASSFFTAYGYTFGSGTRLTVV.

At least ten counts were recorded for this clonotype. V and J are TRBV12-3 or TRBV12-4 and TRBJ1-2; no firm D call. The CDR3 runs to 11 residues. The V end was cut by 3 bases, the J end by 3 bases, with 2 bases between. DNA of the CDR3: TGTGCCAGCAGTTTCCACTATGGCTACACCTTC. Residues: CASSFHYGYTF.

The genes are TRBV28 and TRBJ2-3; D is tentatively TRBD1 or TRBD2 (5 bases each). The V and J ends lost 6 bases and 2 bases respectively, with 18 bases between them. The CDR3 spans 16 residues. Germline loops: CDR1 MDHEN, CDR2 SYDVKM. Here the CDR3 reads CASSPGTTPSTDTQYF. The DNA for the CDR3 is TGTGCCAGCAGCCCGGGGACCACACCTTCCACAGATACGCAGTATTTT.

This rearrangement joins TRBV18 to TRBJ2-7; D may be TRBD2 (6 bases). V dropped 5 bases and J dropped 1 base, with 12 bases sitting between them. The CDR3 consists of 14 residues. CDR1 is KGHSH, CDR2 LQKENI, per germline. This CDR3 reads CASSLETRSYEQYF. CDR3 nucleotides: TGTGCCAGCTCATTAGAGACTAGGTCCTACGAGCAGTACTTC.

The chain uses TRBV7-3 and TRBJ2-3; possibly TRBD2 for D (6 bases). Trimming shortened V by 5 bases and J by 4 bases, and 19 bases separated the two germline ends. CDR1 and CDR2 from the germline V gene are SGHTA and FQGTGA. The CDR3 covers 16 residues. CDR3 in DNA: TGTGCCAGCAGCGTACTGGGGGGACCGAGTCCAGATACGCAGTATTTT. This encodes CASSVLGGPSPDTQYF.

The table lists this clonotype with a few counts. This may stem from a read error, because a much larger clone lies one nucleotide away. V and J are TRBV7-9 and TRBJ2-7; possible D gene TRBD2, 6 bases. The CDR3 totals 12 residues. The ends were cut back, 6 bases at V and 2 bases at J, with 8 bases in the middle. Germline V gives CDR1 SEHNR, CDR2 FQNEAQ (reference sequence). The CDR3 is CASSRGTYEQYF. CDR3 bases: TGTGCCAGCAGTCGCGGGACCTACGAGCAGTACTTC.

This clonotype has ten or more counts. The chain has TRBV29-1 and TRBJ2-7, with D unresolved. This CDR3 has 13 residues. V was cut by 4 bases and J by 3 bases, with 13 bases left in between. CDR1 is SQVTM and CDR2 is ANQGSEA in the germline V gene. This chain's CDR3 is CSVAPVFIYEQYF. The CDR3 DNA reads TGCAGCGTTGCCCCGGTGTTTATCTACGAGCAGTACTTC.

This chain uses TRBV6-1 with TRBJ2-7, with no clear D. The CDR3 sequence is 18 residues long. Trimming stripped 1 base from V and 2 bases from J, with 21 bases between. Germline assignment: CDR1 MNHNS and CDR2 SASEGT. CDR3 sequence reads: CASSEGGTDIYRTYEQYF. CDR3 DNA: TGTGCCAGCAGTGAAGGGGGAACCGACATCTACAGAACCTACGAGCAGTACTTC.

In this sample, this clonotype turned up many times. This sequence joins TRBV28 and TRBJ1-1; TRBD1 is a possible D gene (6 bases). Trimming cost V 4 bases and J 1 base, with 13 bases left between them. The CDR3 runs 15 residues. Germline V gives CDR1 MDHEN, CDR2 SYDVKM. CDR3 protein: CASSYQGRGNTEAFF. DNA of the CDR3: TGTGCCAGCAGTTACCAGGGGAGGGGGAACACTGAAGCTTTCTTT.

The CDR3 sequence: CASSGRKIRGGYEQYF. The CDR3 region has the DNA TGCGCCAGCAGCGGCCGCAAGATAAGGGGCGGCTACGAGCAGTACTTC. This chain connects TRBV10-2 to TRBJ2-7; weak D call: TRBD1 (5 bases). Germline CDR1 reads WSHSY; CDR2 reads SAAADI. V lost 6 bases and J 3 bases, leaving 21 bases between the germline ends. The CDR3 loop spans 16 amino acids.

The chain combines TRBV15 with TRBJ2-7; possible D gene TRBD2, 5 bases. This CDR3 contains 16 residues. Trimming took off 0 bases at V and 0 bases at J, with 12 bases between the two ends. Looked up from germline, CDR1 is LNHNV and CDR2 is YYDKDF (reference sequence). In DNA form, the CDR3 reads TGTGCCACCAGCAGAGATGGTACCAGCGGCTCCTACGAGCAGTACTTC. Translation gives CATSRDGTSGSYEQYF.

The chain employs TRBV5-1 and TRBJ2-1, with no clear D. V was trimmed by 5 bases and J by 0 bases, leaving 6 bases between them. Germline CDR1 is SGHRS and CDR2 is YFSETQ. The length of the CDR3 is 13 residues. Here the CDR3 reads CASSENSYNEQFF. Here the CDR3 DNA reads TGCGCCAGCAGTGAGAACTCCTACAATGAGCAGTTCTTC. Filled out from reference TRBV5-1 and TRBJ2-1, the complete variable domain reads KAGVTQTPRYLIKTRGQQVTLSCSPISGHRSVSWYQQTPGQGLQFLFEYFSETQRNKGNFPGRFSGRQFSNSRSEMNVSTLELGDSALYLCASSENSYNEQFFGPGTRLTVL.

This clonotype was seen a handful of times. V gene TRBV28 combines with J gene TRBJ2-2, with 8 nucleotides matching TRBD1. The germline V gene has CDR1 MDHEN and CDR2 SYDVKM. The CDR3 covers 13 residues. Trimming cost V 6 bases and J 6 bases; bases outside gene matches: 3. The CDR3 sequence: CASRATGAGELFF. DNA for the CDR3: TGTGCCAGCAGAGCGACAGGGGCCGGGGAGCTGTTTTTT.

About this clonotype itself: With a much larger clone just one base away, this may be a read error. V and J are TRBV29-1 and TRBJ2-7; the match to TRBD1 covers 8 bases. Trimming cost V 4 bases and J 5 bases; bases outside gene matches: 7. Germline lookup yields CDR1 SQVTM and CDR2 ANQGSEA. CDR3 length: 13 residues. CDR3 in DNA: TGCAGCGTTGTTGCAGGGGGCCGCGACGAGCAGTACTTC. It is translated as CSVVAGGRDEQYF.

The V gene is TRBV4-2, the J gene TRBJ2-7; D may be TRBD1 or TRBD2 (7 bases each). CDR3 length: 16 amino acids. Germline V gives CDR1 LGHNA, CDR2 YNFKEQ. The V and J ends lost 0 bases and 5 bases respectively, with 17 bases between them. The CDR3 nucleotides read TGTGCCAGCAGCCAAGATGGGAGGGGGCGCATCCACGAGCAGTACTTC. Its protein product is CASSQDGRGRIHEQYF.

This chain uses TRBV4-1 with TRBJ2-2; D is uncertain. V gave up 4 bases and J gave up 8 bases, with 8 bases separating them. The CDR3 consists of 12 residues. Germline CDR1 MGHRA, CDR2 YSYEKL. In nucleotides, the CDR3 is TGCGCCAGCAGCCGGTATCGAGGGGAGCTGTTTTTT. This sequence encodes CASSRYRGELFF.